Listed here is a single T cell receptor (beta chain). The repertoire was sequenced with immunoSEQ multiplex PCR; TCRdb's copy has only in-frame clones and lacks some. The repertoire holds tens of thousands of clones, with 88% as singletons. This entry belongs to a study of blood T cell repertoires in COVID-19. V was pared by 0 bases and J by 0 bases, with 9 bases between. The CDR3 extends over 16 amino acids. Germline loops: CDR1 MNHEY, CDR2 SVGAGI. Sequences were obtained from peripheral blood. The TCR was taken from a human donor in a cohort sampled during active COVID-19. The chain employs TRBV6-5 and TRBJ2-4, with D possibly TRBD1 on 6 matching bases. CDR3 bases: TGTGCCAGCAGTTACTCGAAGGGGGTAGCCAAAAACATTCAGTACTTC. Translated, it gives CASSYSKGVAKNIQYF.